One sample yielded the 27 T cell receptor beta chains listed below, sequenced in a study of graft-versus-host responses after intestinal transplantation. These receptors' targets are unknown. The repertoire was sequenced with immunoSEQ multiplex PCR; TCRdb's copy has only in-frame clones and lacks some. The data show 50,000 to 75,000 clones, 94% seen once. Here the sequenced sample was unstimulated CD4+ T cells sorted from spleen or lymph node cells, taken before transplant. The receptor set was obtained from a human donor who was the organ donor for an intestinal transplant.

CDR3 protein: CASSQAGQGRGGYTF. CDR3 coding DNA: TGCGCCAGCAGCCAAGCGGGACAGGGGAGAGGTGGCTACACCTTC. This chain links TRBV4-1 with TRBJ1-2, with 10 bases matching TRBD1. V shed 1 base and J 7 bases; nucleotides not matched to a gene: 6. CDR3 length: 15 amino acids. CDR1 is MGHRA and CDR2 is YSYEKL in the germline V gene.

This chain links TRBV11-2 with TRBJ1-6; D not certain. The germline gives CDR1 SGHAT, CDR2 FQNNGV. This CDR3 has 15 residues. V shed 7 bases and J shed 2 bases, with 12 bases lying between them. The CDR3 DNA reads TGTGCCAGCATGATGCCCCGTACCTATAATTCACCCCTCCACTTT. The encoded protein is CASMMPRTYNSPLHF.

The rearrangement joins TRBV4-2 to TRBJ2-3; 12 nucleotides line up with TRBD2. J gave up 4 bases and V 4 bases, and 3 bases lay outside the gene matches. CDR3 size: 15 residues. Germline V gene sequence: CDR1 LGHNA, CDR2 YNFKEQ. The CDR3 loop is CASSPLAGGADTQYF. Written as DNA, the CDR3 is TGTGCCAGCAGCCCCCTAGCGGGGGGGGCAGATACGCAGTATTTT.

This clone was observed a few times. CDR3 amino acids: CASVRPTGTGNTIYF. As DNA, the CDR3 is TGTGCCAGTGTCCGACCGACAGGGACCGGAAACACCATATATTTT. V is TRBV19 and J is TRBJ1-3, with 7 bases fitting TRBD1. Germline loops: CDR1 LNHDA, CDR2 SQIVND (reference sequence). Trimming cost V 8 bases and J 4 bases; bases outside gene matches: 11. The CDR3 length is 15 residues.

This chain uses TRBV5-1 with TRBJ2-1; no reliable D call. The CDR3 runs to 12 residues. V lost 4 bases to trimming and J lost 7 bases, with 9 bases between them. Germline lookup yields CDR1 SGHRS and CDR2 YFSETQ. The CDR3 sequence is CASSPLRNEQFF. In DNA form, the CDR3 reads TGCGCCAGCAGCCCACTACGGAATGAGCAGTTCTTC.

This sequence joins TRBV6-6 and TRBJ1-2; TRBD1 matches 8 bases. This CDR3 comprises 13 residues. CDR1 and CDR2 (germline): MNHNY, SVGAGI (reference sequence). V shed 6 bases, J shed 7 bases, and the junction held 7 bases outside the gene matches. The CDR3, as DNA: TGTGCCAGCAGAAAGGGACAGGAGCCTGGCTACACCTTC. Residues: CASRKGQEPGYTF.

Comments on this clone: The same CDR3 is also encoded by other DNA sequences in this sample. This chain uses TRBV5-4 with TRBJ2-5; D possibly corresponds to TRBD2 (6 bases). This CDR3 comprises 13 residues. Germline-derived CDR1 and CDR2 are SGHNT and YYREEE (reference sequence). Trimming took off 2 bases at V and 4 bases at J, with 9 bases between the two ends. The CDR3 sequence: CASSFKGGETQYF. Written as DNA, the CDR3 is TGTGCCAGCAGCTTTAAGGGAGGAGAGACCCAGTACTTC.

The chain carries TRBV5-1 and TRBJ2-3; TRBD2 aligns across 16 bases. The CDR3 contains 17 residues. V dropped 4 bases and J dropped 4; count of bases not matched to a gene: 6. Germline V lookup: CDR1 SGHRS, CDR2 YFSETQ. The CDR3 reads CASSRGLAGGRADTQYF. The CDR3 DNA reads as TGCGCCAGCAGCCGGGGACTAGCGGGGGGGCGAGCAGATACGCAGTATTTT.

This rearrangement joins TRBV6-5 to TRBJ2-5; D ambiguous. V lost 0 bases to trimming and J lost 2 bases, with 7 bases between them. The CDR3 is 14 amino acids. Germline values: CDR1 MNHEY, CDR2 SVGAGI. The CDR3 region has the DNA TGTGCCAGCAGTTACTCTGTGGGACAAGAGACCCAGTACTTC. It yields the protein CASSYSVGQETQYF.

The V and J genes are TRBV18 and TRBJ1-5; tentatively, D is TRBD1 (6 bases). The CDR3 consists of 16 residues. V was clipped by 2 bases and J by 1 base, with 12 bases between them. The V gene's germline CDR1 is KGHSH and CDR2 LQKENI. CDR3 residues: CASSPVRGLSNQPQHF. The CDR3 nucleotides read TGTGCCAGCTCACCAGTCAGGGGCTTAAGCAATCAGCCCCAGCATTTT.

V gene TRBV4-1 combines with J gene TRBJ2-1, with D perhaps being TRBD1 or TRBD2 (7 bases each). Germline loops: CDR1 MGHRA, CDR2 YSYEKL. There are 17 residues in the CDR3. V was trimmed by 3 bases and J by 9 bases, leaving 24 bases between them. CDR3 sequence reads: CASSHPGGGGARGEQFF. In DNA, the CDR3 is TGCGCCAGCAGCCACCCCGGGGGAGGGGGCGCCCGGGGTGAGCAGTTCTTC.

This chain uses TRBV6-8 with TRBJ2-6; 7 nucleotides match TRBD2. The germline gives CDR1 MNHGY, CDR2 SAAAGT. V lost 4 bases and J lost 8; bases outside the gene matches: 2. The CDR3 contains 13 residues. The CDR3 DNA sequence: TGTGCCAGCAGTTGGGGGGGACCCAACGTCCTGACTTTC. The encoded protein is CASSWGGPNVLTF.

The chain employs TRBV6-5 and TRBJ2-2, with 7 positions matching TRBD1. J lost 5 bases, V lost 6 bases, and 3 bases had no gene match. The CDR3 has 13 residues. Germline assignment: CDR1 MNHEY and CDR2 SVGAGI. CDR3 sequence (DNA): TGTGCCAGCAGGACAGGGCGAACCGGGGAGCTGTTTTTT. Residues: CASRTGRTGELFF.

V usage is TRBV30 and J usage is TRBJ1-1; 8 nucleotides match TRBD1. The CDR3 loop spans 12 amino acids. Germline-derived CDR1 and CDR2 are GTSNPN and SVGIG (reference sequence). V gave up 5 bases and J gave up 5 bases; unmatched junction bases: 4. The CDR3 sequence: CAWGQGRTEAFF. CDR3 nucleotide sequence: TGTGCCTGGGGACAGGGCCGAACTGAAGCTTTCTTT. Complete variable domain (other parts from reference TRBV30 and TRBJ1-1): SQTIHQWPATLVQPVGSPLSLECTVEGTSNPNLYWYRQAAGRGLQLLFYSVGIGQISSEVPQNLSASRPQDRQFILSSKKLLLSDSGFYLCAWGQGRTEAFFGQGTRLTVV.

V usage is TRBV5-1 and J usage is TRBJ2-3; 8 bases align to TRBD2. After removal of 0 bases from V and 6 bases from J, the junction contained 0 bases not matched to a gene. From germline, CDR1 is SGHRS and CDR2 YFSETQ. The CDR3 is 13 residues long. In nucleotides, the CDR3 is TGCGCCAGCAGCTTGGGGACTAGCGATACGCAGTATTTT. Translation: CASSLGTSDTQYF.

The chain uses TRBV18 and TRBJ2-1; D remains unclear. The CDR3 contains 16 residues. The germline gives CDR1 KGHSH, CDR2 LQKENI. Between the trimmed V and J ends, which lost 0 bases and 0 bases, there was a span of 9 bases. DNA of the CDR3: TGTGCCAGCTCACCACCCCTGCGGACCTCCTACAATGAGCAGTTCTTC. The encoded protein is CASSPPLRTSYNEQFF. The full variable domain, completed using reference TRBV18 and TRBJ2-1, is NAGVMQNPRHLVRRRGQEARLRCSPMKGHSHVYWYRQLPEEGLKFMVYLQKENIIDESGMPKERFSAEFPKEGPSILRIQQVVRGDSAAYFCASSPPLRTSYNEQFFGPGTRLTVL.

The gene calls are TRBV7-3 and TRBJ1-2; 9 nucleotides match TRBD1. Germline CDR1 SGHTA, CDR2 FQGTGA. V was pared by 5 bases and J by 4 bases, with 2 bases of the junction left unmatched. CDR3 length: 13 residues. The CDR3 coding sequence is TGTGCCAGCAGCGCGGGACAGGGCTATGGCTACACCTTC. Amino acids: CASSAGQGYGYTF.

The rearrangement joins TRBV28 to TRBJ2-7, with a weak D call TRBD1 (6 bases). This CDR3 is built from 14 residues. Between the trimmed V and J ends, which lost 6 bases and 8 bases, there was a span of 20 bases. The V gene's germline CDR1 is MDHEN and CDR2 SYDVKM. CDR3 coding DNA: TGTGCCAGCAGGCCCCCGGGACAAAGGGGCCAGCAGTACTTC. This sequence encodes CASRPPGQRGQQYF.

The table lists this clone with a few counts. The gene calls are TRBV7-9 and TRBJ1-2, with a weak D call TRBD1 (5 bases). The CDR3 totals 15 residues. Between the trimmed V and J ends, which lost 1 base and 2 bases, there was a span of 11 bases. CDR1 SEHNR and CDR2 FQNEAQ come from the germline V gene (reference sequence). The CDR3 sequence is CASSLVARVNYGYTF. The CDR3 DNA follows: TGTGCCAGCAGCTTAGTTGCCAGGGTAAACTATGGCTACACCTTC.

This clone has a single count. The chain's CDR3 is CASKTSGSWYEQYF. CDR3 bases: TGTGCCAGCAAGACTAGCGGGTCTTGGTACGAGCAGTACTTC. The gene calls are TRBV7-2 and TRBJ2-7; 10 bases map to TRBD2. The CDR3 runs 14 residues. The ends lost 7 bases at V and 4 bases at J; junction bases unmatched: 7. Germline V gives CDR1 SGHTA, CDR2 FQGNSA. The variable domain in full, with the rest retrieved from reference TRBV7-2 and TRBJ2-7, is GAGVSQSPSNKVTEKGKDVELRCDPISGHTALYWYRQSLGQGLEFLIYFQGNSAPDKSGLPSDRFSAERTGGSVSTLTIQRTQQEDSAVYLCASKTSGSWYEQYFGPGTRLTVT.

CDR3 sequence (DNA): TGTGCCAGCAGTGAACGAGGGGGCAATGAGCAGTTCTTC. Its translation: CASSERGGNEQFF. The chain carries TRBV2 and TRBJ2-1, with a weak D call TRBD1 (6 bases). The length of the CDR3 is 13 residues. V lost 2 bases, J lost 6 bases, and 8 bases lay in between. Germline CDR1 reads SNHLY; CDR2 reads FYNNEI.

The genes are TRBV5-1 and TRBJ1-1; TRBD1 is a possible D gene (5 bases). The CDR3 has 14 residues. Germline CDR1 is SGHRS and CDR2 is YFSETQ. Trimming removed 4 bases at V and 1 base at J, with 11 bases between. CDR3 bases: TGCGCCAGCAGCCTACAGACAGCGAACACTGAAGCTTTCTTT. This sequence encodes CASSLQTANTEAFF.

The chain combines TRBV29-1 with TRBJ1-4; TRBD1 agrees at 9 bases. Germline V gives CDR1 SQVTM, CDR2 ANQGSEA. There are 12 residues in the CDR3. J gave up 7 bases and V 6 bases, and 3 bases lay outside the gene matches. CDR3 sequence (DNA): TGCAGCGTGGGGGACAGGGCTGAAAAACTGTTTTTT. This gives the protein CSVGDRAEKLFF.

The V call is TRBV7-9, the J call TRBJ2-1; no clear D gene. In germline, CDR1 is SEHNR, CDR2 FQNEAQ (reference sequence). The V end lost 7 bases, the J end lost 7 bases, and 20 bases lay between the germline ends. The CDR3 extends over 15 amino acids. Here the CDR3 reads CASNLLSRARNEQFF. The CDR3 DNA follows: TGTGCCAGCAACCTACTATCTCGGGCGAGGAATGAGCAGTTCTTC.

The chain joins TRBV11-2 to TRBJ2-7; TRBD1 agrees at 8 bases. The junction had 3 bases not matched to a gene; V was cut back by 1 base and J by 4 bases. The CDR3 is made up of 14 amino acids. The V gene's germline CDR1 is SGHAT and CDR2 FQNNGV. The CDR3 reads CASSLARGRYEQYF. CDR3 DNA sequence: TGTGCCAGCAGCTTAGCCAGGGGGCGGTACGAGCAGTACTTC.

CDR3 region: CASSVRGVAGELFF. Written as DNA, the CDR3 is TGTGCCAGCAGTGTGAGGGGGGTTGCCGGGGAGCTGTTTTTT. The chain links TRBV6-1 to TRBJ2-2; D may match TRBD1 or TRBD2 (6 bases each). Germline V lookup: CDR1 MNHNS, CDR2 SASEGT. V was trimmed by 4 bases and J by 6 bases, leaving 12 bases between them. CDR3 length: 14 amino acids.

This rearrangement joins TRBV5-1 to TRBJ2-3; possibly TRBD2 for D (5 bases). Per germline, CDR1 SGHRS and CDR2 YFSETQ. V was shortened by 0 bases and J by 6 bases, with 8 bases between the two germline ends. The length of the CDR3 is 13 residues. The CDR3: CASSLAEGDTQYF. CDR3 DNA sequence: TGCGCCAGCAGCTTGGCAGAGGGTGATACGCAGTATTTT.